These 5 T cell receptor beta chains came from one sample sequenced in a study of cytomegalovirus exposure and HLA in healthy donors. PCR used 60 Vbeta primers and 13 Jbeta primers. Libraries were prepared by immunoSEQ multiplex PCR; TCRdb keeps only in-frame clonotypes and omits some of them. The sample holds a few hundred thousand clones, about 81% seen once. The sequenced sample consisted of PBMCs. The receptors here all came from a woman aged 55-70 years in good health and CMV-seropositive.

This clone occurred a few times. The chain joins TRBV5-4 to TRBJ2-3, with D possibly matching TRBD2 (5 bases). CDR3 length: 16 residues. With 5 bases removed from V and 0 bases from J, the gap between germline ends came to 16 bases. Germline CDR1 SGHNT, CDR2 YYREEE (reference sequence). CDR3 nucleotides: TGTGCCAGCAGTCTGAGACGGGATAGTAGCACAGATACGCAGTATTTT. The encoded protein is CASSLRRDSSTDTQYF.

The chain links TRBV28 to TRBJ1-5; D perhaps matches TRBD1 (6 bases). Germline V gives CDR1 MDHEN, CDR2 SYDVKM. Trimming cost V 6 bases and J 4 bases, with 22 bases left between them. The CDR3 is 17 amino acids. CDR3 sequence reads: CASRTGYRRSLNQPQHF. CDR3 DNA: TGTGCCAGCAGAACAGGGTACAGACGGTCCCTAAATCAGCCCCAGCATTTT. The full variable domain, completed using reference TRBV28 and TRBJ1-5, is DVKVTQSSRYLVKRTGEKVFLECVQDMDHENMFWYRQDPGLGLRLIYFSYDVKMKEKGDIPEGYSVSREKKERFSLILESASTNQTSMYLCASRTGYRRSLNQPQHFGDGTRLSIL.

The chain is built from TRBV14 and TRBJ2-1, with TRBD2 matching over 8 bases. Germline CDR1 SGHDN, CDR2 FVKESK. With 0 bases clipped from V and 7 bases from J, the junction kept 11 bases outside the gene matches. This CDR3 region has 17 residues. CDR3 coding DNA: TGTGCCAGCAGCCAAGATAAGTTCGGACTAGCAGTTAATGAGCAGTTCTTC. This gives the protein CASSQDKFGLAVNEQFF.

A few counts support this clone. The genes are TRBV10-3 and TRBJ1-1; D possibly corresponds to TRBD1 (6 bases). Germline CDR1 reads ENHRY; CDR2 reads SYGVKD. The CDR3 totals 15 residues. V lost 8 bases to trimming and J lost 0 bases, with 16 bases between them. CDR3 coding DNA: TGTGCCATCTCCCTAGGTCGGGACATGAACACTGAAGCTTTCTTT. It yields the protein CAISLGRDMNTEAFF.

The CDR3 nucleotides are TGTGCCAGTACCCAACCGGGGGACAGGGGCTTGGGTGAGCAGTTCTTC. Its translation: CASTQPGDRGLGEQFF. The rearrangement joins TRBV19 to TRBJ2-1; 10 bases are shared with TRBD1. V was clipped by 7 bases and J by 9 bases; unmatched bases: 15. CDR3 size: 16 residues. Germline CDR1 LNHDA, CDR2 SQIVND (reference sequence).